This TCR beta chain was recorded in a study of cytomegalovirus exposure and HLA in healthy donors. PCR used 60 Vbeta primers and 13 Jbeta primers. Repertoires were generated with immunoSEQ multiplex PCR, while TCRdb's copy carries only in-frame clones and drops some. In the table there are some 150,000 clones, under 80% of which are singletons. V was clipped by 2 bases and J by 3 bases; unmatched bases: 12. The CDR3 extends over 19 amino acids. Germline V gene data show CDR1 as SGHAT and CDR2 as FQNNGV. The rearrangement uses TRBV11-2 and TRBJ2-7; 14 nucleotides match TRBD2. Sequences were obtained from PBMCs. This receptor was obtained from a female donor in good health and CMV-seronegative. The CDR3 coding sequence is TGTGCCAGCAGCTTATCCGTCGGGGGACTAGCGGGGGACTACTACGAGCAGTACTTC. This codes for CASSLSVGGLAGDYYEQYF.